The 29 T cell receptor beta chains given below trace back to one sample, sequenced in a study of T cells in women clearing cervical HPV infection. TCRdb's table, derived via immunoSEQ multiplex PCR, lists solely in-frame clones and lacks some. This sample's table has under 30,000 clones. Sequencing was performed on blood buffy coat. Receptor source: a woman between 18 and 75 years old with a cervical HPV16 infection that either progressed to CIN3+ or cleared (not recorded which).

On this clone itself: The CDR3 extends 3 residues past the end of the read, so its final part is completed from the germline J gene. J is TRBJ2-2 and V is TRBV2; tentative D call: TRBD1 (6 bases). The CDR3 has 14 residues. Germline V gives CDR1 SNHLY, CDR2 FYNNEI. The CDR3 sequence is CASSTGSPNSPLFF. Incomplete CDR3 DNA: TGTGCCAGCAGTACAGGGAGTCCTAATTCACCG.

Frequency places this clone as medium-sized. The CDR3 end lies 3 residues beyond the end of the read and is filled in from the germline J gene. The chain employs TRBV4-1 and TRBJ2-7; 12 positions match TRBD2. The germline gives CDR1 MGHRA, CDR2 YSYEKL. The J segment lost 5 bases and the V segment lost 4 bases, leaving 9 bases of the junction unmatched. The CDR3 totals 16 residues. The CDR3 reads CASSPHASGGADEQYF. The part of the CDR3 DNA that was read is TGCGCCAGCAGCCCCCACGCTAGCGGGGGGGCCGACGAG.

Remarks on this clone: The read gets to within 3 residues of the CDR3 end, and the germline J gene fills in the rest. The rearrangement links TRBV9 to TRBJ2-4; 11 bases line up with TRBD2. The germline CDR1 and CDR2 sequences are SGDLS and YYNGEE. V was pared by 4 bases and J by 6 bases, with 6 bases of the junction left unmatched. CDR3 length: 15 amino acids. CDR3 DNA (partial): TGTGCCAGCAGCCTACCCGGGACTAGCGGAAACATT. It is translated as CASSLPGTSGNI. The CDR3 reads in full as CASSLPGTSGNIQYF.

Note on this clone: The CDR3 extends 3 residues past the end of the read, so its final part is completed from the germline J gene. V usage is TRBV20-1 and J usage is TRBJ2-5; 8 positions agree with TRBD1. With 5 bases clipped from V and 1 base from J, the junction kept 3 bases outside the gene matches. This CDR3 has 13 amino acids. CDR1 is DFQATT, CDR2 SNEGSKA, per germline (reference sequence). The sequenced CDR3 bases are TGCAGTGCTCCCGGACAGGGCCAAGAGACC. As protein: CSAPGQGQET. The full CDR3 protein is CSAPGQGQETQYF.

Comments on this clone: The read ends 3 residues shy of where the CDR3 ends; the end is completed using the germline J gene. This chain uses TRBV19 with TRBJ1-5; 8 positions match TRBD1. V dropped 5 bases and J dropped 5; count of bases not matched to a gene: 8. CDR1 and CDR2 from the germline V gene are LNHDA and SQIVND (reference sequence). The CDR3 runs 15 residues. CDR3 region: CASSRRTGLDQPQHF. Partial CDR3 DNA: TGTGCCAGTAGTCGACGGACAGGGTTAGATCAGCCC.

A remark on this clone: The read ends 3 residues shy of where the CDR3 ends; the end is completed using the germline J gene. The chain recombines TRBV19 with TRBJ1-2, with D uncertain. This CDR3 spans 14 amino acids. Germline assignment: CDR1 LNHDA and CDR2 SQIVND (reference sequence). The CDR3 is CASSIVAGDNDYTF. The sequenced CDR3 bases are TGTGCCAGTAGTATAGTTGCGGGAGACAATGAC.

With respect to this clone: The CDR3 goes on 3 residues after the read ends, and that part is filled in from the germline J gene. This chain links TRBV5-4 with TRBJ1-2; 9 positions match TRBD1. V was pared by 3 bases and J by 7 bases, with 7 bases of the junction left unmatched. Germline V gene lookup returns CDR1 SGHNT and CDR2 YYREEE (reference sequence). The CDR3 has 14 amino acids. The covered CDR3 bases are TGTGCCAGCAGCTCATCCGGGACAGGGTCTGGC. Its protein is CASSSSGTGSG. The full CDR3 sequence reads CASSSSGTGSGYTF.

For this clone: The CDR3 end lies 3 residues beyond the end of the read and is filled in from the germline J gene. The rearrangement uses TRBV12-3 or TRBV12-4 and TRBJ2-3; the match to TRBD2 covers 9 bases. The CDR3 has 15 residues. The ends lost 7 bases at V and 5 bases at J; junction bases unmatched: 10. The DNA read from the CDR3 is TGTGCCAGCACTGGGTCAGCGGGAGGTAAAGATACG. This codes for CASTGSAGGKDT. From start to end, the CDR3 is CASTGSAGGKDTQYF.

Remarks on this clone: The read ends 3 residues shy of where the CDR3 ends; the end is completed using the germline J gene. This chain uses TRBV11-2 with TRBJ1-2; D is perhaps TRBD1 (5 bases). V was clipped by 1 base and J by 6 bases, with 9 bases between them. The germline CDR1 and CDR2 sequences are SGHAT and FQNNGV. The CDR3 consists of 13 residues. The CDR3 sequence: CASSLAAGNGYTF. CDR3 DNA, as far as it was read: TGTGCCAGCAGCTTAGCGGCAGGGAATGGC.

Notes on this clone: Read coverage stops 3 residues before the CDR3 terminus; the germline J gene supplies the remainder. The V gene is TRBV4-2, the J gene TRBJ2-3; 9 bases line up with TRBD2. Germline CDR1 LGHNA, CDR2 YNFKEQ. Trimming at V came to 2 bases and at J to 2 bases, leaving 2 bases not matched to a gene. The CDR3 has 15 residues. The sequenced part of the CDR3 DNA is TGTGCCAGCAGCCAATGGACTAGCGCCACAGATACG. Its translation: CASSQWTSATDT. The complete CDR3 reads CASSQWTSATDTQYF.

The sequenced CDR3 bases are TGTGCCAGCAGCTTGGGGACTGGACGCACAGATACC. It encodes CASSLGTGRTDT. The entire CDR3 reads CASSLGTGRTDTYTF. This sequence joins TRBV7-8 and TRBJ1-2; possible D gene TRBD1, 5 bases. The read falls 3 residues short of the CDR3 end, and the missing part is taken from the germline J gene. This CDR3 has 15 residues. CDR1 SGHVS and CDR2 FQNEAQ come from the germline V gene.

Worth noting for this clone: The read halts 3 residues ahead of the CDR3 end, with the missing end drawn from the germline J gene. The chain combines TRBV19 with TRBJ1-2; no clear D gene. CDR1 and CDR2 (germline): LNHDA, SQIVND (reference sequence). The length of the CDR3 is 13 residues. The CDR3: CASSGGREETYTF. Partial CDR3 DNA: TGTGCCAGTTCTGGCGGGAGAGAAGAGACC.

This chain's CDR3 is CASSLVGVSDNEQFF. Partial CDR3 DNA: TGTGCCAGCAGCTTAGTAGGTGTCAGCGACAATGAG. V and J are TRBV11-3 and TRBJ2-1; D is unclear. The sequence runs out 3 residues before the end of the CDR3; the remainder is reconstructed from the germline J gene. The V end lost 1 base, the J end lost 5 bases, and 12 bases lay between the germline ends. Germline CDR1 and CDR2: SGHNT and YENEEA. This CDR3 has 15 amino acids.

Details on this clone: The DNA ends 3 residues before the CDR3 does, and the rest of the CDR3 is filled in from the germline J gene. The chain combines TRBV19 with TRBJ2-1; TRBD2 might be the D (5 bases). This CDR3 region has 14 residues. V was cut by 3 bases and J by 8 bases, with 14 bases left in between. Germline V gene sequence: CDR1 LNHDA, CDR2 SQIVND (reference sequence). The DNA read from the CDR3 is TGTGCCAGTAGTATTCGGCTAGTTAGCGATGAG. Its translation: CASSIRLVSDE. The whole CDR3 reads CASSIRLVSDEQFF.

As for this clone: The read falls 3 residues short of the CDR3 end, and the missing part is taken from the germline J gene. The J gene is TRBJ2-7, the V gene TRBV5-6; a possible D gene is TRBD2 (5 bases). The CDR3 runs 15 residues. V was cut by 0 bases and J by 6 bases, with 16 bases left in between. Germline-derived CDR1 and CDR2 are SGHDT and YYEEEE. The CDR3 protein is CASSLGALDLSEQYF. The CDR3 DNA, read in part, is TGTGCCAGCAGCTTGGGTGCACTAGACCTCTCCGAG.

Turning to this clone: From the germline J gene comes the end of the CDR3, since the read stops 3 residues before it. The chain recombines TRBV4-1 with TRBJ2-7, with D possibly matching TRBD1 (5 bases). Trimming cost V 2 bases and J 2 bases, with 16 bases left between them. Germline CDR1 is MGHRA and CDR2 is YSYEKL. CDR3 length: 16 amino acids. The CDR3 bases that were read are TGCGCCAGCAGCCAATCAGACCCCCCAGGGACCTACGAG. Its translation is CASSQSDPPGTYE. The whole CDR3 sequence is CASSQSDPPGTYEQYF.

Regarding this clone: With the read ending 3 residues before the CDR3 end, the germline J gene is used to fill in that end. This rearrangement joins TRBV2 to TRBJ2-1, with TRBD2 matching over 7 bases. Germline-derived CDR1 and CDR2 are SNHLY and FYNNEI. The CDR3 consists of 13 residues. The J segment lost 4 bases and the V segment lost 6 bases, leaving 3 bases of the junction unmatched. The part of the CDR3 DNA that was read is TGTGCCAGCAGGGGACTAACTTACAATGAG. This encodes CASRGLTYNE. The entire CDR3 protein reads CASRGLTYNEQFF.

Concerning this clone: The read stops 3 residues short of the end of the CDR3; the missing end is completed from the germline J gene. The chain employs TRBV7-6 and TRBJ2-3; D remains unclear. CDR3 length equals 14 residues. CDR1 and CDR2 from the germline V gene are SGHVS and FNYEAQ. Trimming pared 1 base from V and 4 bases from J, leaving 9 bases between. The DNA read from the CDR3 is TGTGCCAGCAGCTTAGTAGGGCCGGCAGATACG. Translated: CASSLVGPADT. The CDR3 in full is CASSLVGPADTQYF. Filled out from reference TRBV7-6 and TRBJ2-3, the complete variable domain reads GAGVSQSPRYKVTKRGQDVALRCDPISGHVSLYWYRQALGQGPEFLTYFNYEAQQDKSGLPNDRFSAERPEGSISTLTIQRTEQRDSAMYRCASSLVGPADTQYFGPGTRLTVL.

On this clone itself: The read finishes 3 residues shy of the CDR3 end, and the germline J gene is used to complete it. The genes are TRBV7-9 and TRBJ1-4, with a possible D match to TRBD1 (5 bases). CDR3 length: 14 residues. Trimming removed 5 bases at V and 0 bases at J, with 7 bases between. Looked up from germline, CDR1 is SEHNR and CDR2 is FQNEAQ (reference sequence). CDR3 amino acids: CASSLTATNEKLFF. The sequenced part of the CDR3 DNA is TGTGCCAGCAGCCTGACAGCAACTAATGAAAAA.

As regards this clone: The germline gene is not matched at one end of the junction; a read error may be the cause. The sequence runs out 3 residues before the end of the CDR3; the remainder is reconstructed from the germline J gene. Other DNA sequences of this sample code for an identical CDR3. This chain links TRBV10-3 with TRBJ1-3; a possible D gene is TRBD1 (6 bases). Germline-derived CDR1 and CDR2 are ENHRY and SYGVKD. CDR3 length: 16 residues. The CDR3 sequence is CAISEVRGSPGNTIYF. The sequenced CDR3 bases are TGTGCCATCAGTGAGGTCAGGGGTTCGCCTGGAAACACG.

On this clone itself: Read sequence stops 3 residues before the CDR3 end, and the germline J gene provides the missing end. This chain joins TRBV5-6 and TRBJ1-2; 8 positions agree with TRBD1. Germline assignment: CDR1 SGHDT and CDR2 YYEEEE. V trimming: 5 bases; J trimming: 2 bases; junction bases outside the gene matches: 8. The CDR3 runs to 15 residues. CDR3 protein: CASSSSGDRNYGYTF. The sequenced CDR3 bases are TGTGCCAGCAGTTCCTCGGGGGACAGGAACTATGGC.

On this clone: The read comes to an end 3 residues before the CDR3 does, leaving the germline J gene to fill in the end. The gene calls are TRBV5-5 and TRBJ1-1; D remains ambiguous. In germline, CDR1 is SGHKS, CDR2 YYEKEE (reference sequence). V lost 0 bases and J lost 0, with 9 bases in between. This CDR3 is 15 amino acids long. The CDR3 reads CASSLAFLVNTEAFF. The covered CDR3 bases are TGTGCCAGCAGCTTGGCTTTTCTTGTGAACACTGAA.

In the case of this clone: Read coverage stops 3 residues before the CDR3 terminus; the germline J gene supplies the remainder. This chain joins TRBV5-6 and TRBJ2-6, with D maybe TRBD2 (5 bases). Per the germline V gene, CDR1 is SGHDT and CDR2 is YYEEEE. Trimming cost V 0 bases and J 1 base, with 5 bases left between them. The CDR3 runs to 15 residues. The sequenced part of the CDR3 DNA is TGTGCCAGCAGCTTGGGCGGGTCTGGGGCCAACGTC. Translation: CASSLGGSGANV. The CDR3 in its entirety is CASSLGGSGANVLTF.

In regard to this clone: The read comes to an end 3 residues before the CDR3 does, leaving the germline J gene to fill in the end. The V and J genes are TRBV6-1 and TRBJ1-5, with D possibly TRBD1 on 5 matching bases. This CDR3 contains 13 residues. The germline V gene has CDR1 MNHNS and CDR2 SASEGT. Trimming took off 4 bases at V and 2 bases at J, with 6 bases between the two ends. The part of the CDR3 DNA that was read is TGTGCCAGCAGTGGGGGGGGCAATCAGCCC. Translated: CASSGGGNQP. The full CDR3 sequence reads CASSGGGNQPQHF.

In the case of this clone: The read gets to within 3 residues of the CDR3 end, and the germline J gene fills in the rest. The gene calls are TRBV7-6 and TRBJ1-2; D is ambiguous. This CDR3 spans 14 amino acids. CDR1 is SGHVS, CDR2 FNYEAQ, per germline. CDR3 region: CASSLEGRAGGYTF. Partial CDR3 DNA: TGTGCCAGCAGCTTAGAGGGTAGGGCGGGCGGC.

On this clone itself: The read ends 3 residues early relative to the CDR3; the germline J gene fills the gap. The chain couples TRBV6-1 to TRBJ2-1; D not resolved. With 1 base removed from V and 7 bases from J, the gap between germline ends came to 11 bases. The germline V gene has CDR1 MNHNS and CDR2 SASEGT. The CDR3 sequence is 14 residues long. The sequenced CDR3 bases are TGTGCCAGCAGTGAAGGGGCTATGGGTAATGAG. Encoded protein: CASSEGAMGNE. The complete CDR3 reads CASSEGAMGNEQFF.

CDR3 bases read: TGTGCCAGCAGCTTCGGACAGATCTACAATGAG. Amino acids: CASSFGQIYNE. The whole CDR3 is CASSFGQIYNEQFF. J is TRBJ2-1 and V is TRBV7-9; D is possibly TRBD1 (6 bases). The read terminates 3 residues ahead of where the CDR3 ends, so the germline J gene completes it. V was clipped by 3 bases and J by 3 bases, with 9 bases between them. The germline gives CDR1 SEHNR, CDR2 FQNEAQ (reference sequence). This CDR3 region has 14 residues.

About this clone: The read terminates 3 residues before the CDR3 end, so the remaining end is supplied by the germline J gene. The chain uses TRBV2 and TRBJ2-7, with D perhaps TRBD1 (5 bases). The CDR3 is made up of 15 amino acids. Germline V lookup: CDR1 SNHLY, CDR2 FYNNEI. The ends were cut back, 2 bases at V and 2 bases at J, with 13 bases in the middle. The CDR3 is CASSESGYGAYEQYF. Partial CDR3 DNA: TGTGCCAGCAGTGAATCAGGGTATGGGGCCTACGAG.

With regard to this clone: The CDR3 end falls 3 residues outside the read, so it is completed with the germline J gene. The rearrangement uses TRBV5-1 and TRBJ2-1; D uncertain. The CDR3 spans 14 residues. CDR1 is SGHRS and CDR2 is YFSETQ in the germline V gene. V dropped 3 bases and J dropped 7 bases, with 14 bases sitting between them. The CDR3 protein is CASSSSNALNEQFF. CDR3 DNA (partial): TGCGCCAGCAGCTCCTCTAACGCACTAAATGAG.